This T cell receptor beta chain was found in a study of blood T cells in healthy people across ages. The authors ran a second PCR of about 6 to 11 cycles using a sample-barcoded 5' primer and a J-beta primer mix. Using its own MiXCR run on the 5' RACE reads, TCRdb lists one record per CDR3 protein. The sample shows over 1,500,000 distinct CDR3 sequences, roughly 52% of them seen only once. Trimming took 6 bases from V and 2 from J; bases not matched to a gene: 3. In germline, CDR1 is SGHTA, CDR2 FQGNSA. The CDR3 has 16 amino acids. The sequence came from a woman aged 40 to 49 in good health. The rearrangement uses TRBV7-2 and TRBJ2-6; 11 bases fit TRBD2. Sequenced input: blood. Here the CDR3 DNA reads TGTGCCAGCAGATTACTAGCGGGGGCTGGGGCCAACGTCCTGACTTTC. It yields the protein CASRLLAGAGANVLTF. The whole variable domain, remainder taken from reference TRBV7-2 and TRBJ2-6, is GAGVSQSPSNKVTEKGKDVELRCDPISGHTALYWYRQSLGQGLEFLIYFQGNSAPDKSGLPSDRFSAERTGGSVSTLTIQRTQQEDSAVYLCASRLLAGAGANVLTFGAGSRLTVL.